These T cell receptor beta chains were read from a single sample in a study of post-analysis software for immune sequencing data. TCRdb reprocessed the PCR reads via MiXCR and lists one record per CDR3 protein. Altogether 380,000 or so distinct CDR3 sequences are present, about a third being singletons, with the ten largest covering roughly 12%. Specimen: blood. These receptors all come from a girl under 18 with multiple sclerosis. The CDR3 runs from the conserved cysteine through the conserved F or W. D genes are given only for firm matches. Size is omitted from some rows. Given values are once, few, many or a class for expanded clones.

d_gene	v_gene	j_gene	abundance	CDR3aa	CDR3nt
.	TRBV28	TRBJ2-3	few	CASTSPGPDTQYF	TGTGCCAGCACCTCTCCGGGCCCAGATACGCAGTATTTT
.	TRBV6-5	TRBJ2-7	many	CASRGGQSYEQYF	TGTGCCAGCAGGGGGGGACAGTCCTACGAGCAGTACTTC
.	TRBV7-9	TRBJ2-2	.	CASRFRETGELFF	TGTGCCAGCAGATTTAGGGAGACCGGGGAGCTGTTTTTT
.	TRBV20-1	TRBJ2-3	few	CSASGRQDTQYF	TGCAGTGCTAGTGGACGGCAAGATACGCAGTATTTT
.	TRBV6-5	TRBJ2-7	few	CASSYSRGDEQYF	TGTGCCAGCAGTTACTCAAGGGGGGACGAGCAGTACTTC
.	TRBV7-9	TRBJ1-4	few	CATQQDRRNEKLFF	TGTGCCACCCAGCAGGACCGCAGAAATGAAAAACTGTTTTTT
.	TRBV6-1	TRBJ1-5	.	CASRLSVGPSGTLNQPQHF	TGTGCCAGCAGACTTTCGGTTGGACCGTCCGGGACACTTAATCAGCCCCAGCATTTT
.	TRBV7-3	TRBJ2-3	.	CASSPQGGPTDTQYF	TGTGCCAGCAGCCCCCAGGGGGGGCCCACAGATACGCAGTATTTT
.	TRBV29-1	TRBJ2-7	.	CSVEVGSETYEQYF	TGCAGCGTTGAAGTCGGCAGCGAAACCTACGAGCAGTACTTC
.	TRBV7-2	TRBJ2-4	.	CASSLSRQSMHIQYF	TGTGCCAGCAGCTTATCACGACAGTCCATGCACATTCAGTACTTC